One and the same sample provided the 10 T cell receptor beta chains below, sequenced in a study of immune evolution from preneoplasia to lung adenocarcinoma (dated by TCRdb to the early 2020s). Preparation of the library involved the immunoSEQ multiplex PCR assay. TCRdb mirrors the immuneACCESS table, restricted to in-frame sequences. Some clones are absent from its copies; in checked studies, under half trace to an unresolved V gene, and the reason for the others is unknown. The sample table contains about 2,000 clones; only one count was recorded for 82% of them. Together, the top ten hold roughly 10% of the sample. The sample consisted of FFPE adjacent normal lung tissue. The receptor set was obtained from a person aged 70 to 79 with lung adenocarcinoma.

The chain is built from TRBV30 and TRBJ1-5, with TRBD1 matching over 7 bases. CDR1 is GTSNPN, CDR2 SVGIG, per germline (reference sequence). After removal of 0 bases from V and 4 bases from J, the junction contained 6 bases not matched to a gene. The CDR3 sequence is 15 residues long. The CDR3 is CAWSVGTALNQPQHF. CDR3 DNA sequence: TGTGCCTGGAGTGTAGGGACAGCGTTAAATCAGCCCCAGCATTTT.

The gene calls are TRBV15 and TRBJ1-5; 7 positions agree with TRBD1. The germline gives CDR1 LNHNV, CDR2 YYDKDF (reference sequence). CDR3 length: 14 amino acids. V shed 5 bases, J shed 3 bases, and the junction held 4 bases outside the gene matches. CDR3 bases: TGTGCCACCAGCTTGACAGGGACCAATCAGCCCCAGCATTTT. Its translation is CATSLTGTNQPQHF.

The CDR3 region is CASSVLAGDGYTF. CDR3 nucleotides: TGTGCCAGCAGCGTATTGGCAGGCGATGGCTACACCTTC. The chain joins TRBV9 to TRBJ1-2; D uncertain. Germline CDR1 and CDR2: SGDLS and YYNGEE. The CDR3 loop spans 13 amino acids. V was pared by 1 base and J by 6 bases, with 10 bases between.

This rearrangement joins TRBV7-9 to TRBJ2-7; D remains unclear. Germline CDR1 SEHNR, CDR2 FQNEAQ (reference sequence). The CDR3 length is 13 residues. With 2 bases removed from V and 1 base from J, the gap between germline ends came to 6 bases. CDR3 sequence: CASSLTDSYEQYF. The CDR3 nucleotides read TGTGCCAGCAGCTTAACTGATTCCTACGAGCAGTACTTC.

This rearrangement joins TRBV12-5 to TRBJ1-2, with a weak D call TRBD1 (5 bases). V was pared by 6 bases and J by 8 bases, with 16 bases between. The V gene's germline CDR1 is LGHNT and CDR2 FRNRAP. The CDR3 has 13 amino acids. CDR3 in amino acids: CASGDGTAWGYTF. The CDR3 region has the DNA TGTGCTAGTGGGGACGGGACCGCCTGGGGCTACACCTTC.

The V and J genes are TRBV2 and TRBJ2-5; TRBD1 matches at 7 bases. Germline V gives CDR1 SNHLY, CDR2 FYNNEI. V was pared by 6 bases and J by 6 bases, with 4 bases of the junction left unmatched. The CDR3 extends over 12 amino acids. The CDR3 nucleotides are TGTGCCAGCAGACCAGGGGGACAGACCCAGTACTTC. It translates to CASRPGGQTQYF.

This clone has just one count. This rearrangement joins TRBV20-1 to TRBJ2-3; TRBD1 is a possible D gene (5 bases). V lost 3 bases to trimming and J lost 7 bases, with 8 bases between them. This CDR3 spans 11 amino acids. Germline assignment: CDR1 DFQATT and CDR2 SNEGSKA (reference sequence). The CDR3 sequence is CSASKGHTQYF. The DNA for the CDR3 is TGCAGTGCTAGTAAGGGGCATACGCAGTATTTT.

This chain uses TRBV5-6 with TRBJ2-5, with TRBD1 matching over 7 bases. The length of the CDR3 is 16 residues. The V gene's germline CDR1 is SGHDT and CDR2 YYEEEE. J was trimmed by 1 base and V by 2 bases; bases with no gene match: 8. CDR3: CASSLWARGPQETQYF. CDR3 bases: TGTGCCAGCAGCTTATGGGCGAGGGGGCCCCAAGAGACCCAGTACTTC. The full variable domain, rest sourced from reference TRBV5-6 and TRBJ2-5, is DAGVTQSPTHLIKTRGQQVTLRCSPKSGHDTVSWYQQALGQGPQFIFQYYEEEERQRGNFPDRFSGHQFPNYSSELNVNALLLGDSALYLCASSLWARGPQETQYFGPGTRLLVL.

CDR3 loop: CASSVGEYTEAFF. As DNA, the CDR3 is TGTGCCAGCAGCGTCGGGGAGTACACTGAAGCTTTCTTT. V usage is TRBV9 and J usage is TRBJ1-1; D gene unclear. The CDR3 has 13 amino acids. The V end lost 2 bases, the J end lost 3 bases, and 8 bases lay between the germline ends. Germline V gene data show CDR1 as SGDLS and CDR2 as YYNGEE.

V usage is TRBV9 and J usage is TRBJ2-1; 13 nucleotides line up with TRBD2. V lost 4 bases to trimming and J lost 5 bases; unmatched junction nucleotides: 9. CDR1 SGDLS and CDR2 YYNGEE come from the germline V gene. This CDR3 is built from 17 residues. This CDR3 is CASSPGLAGVFDNEQFF. The CDR3 DNA sequence: TGTGCCAGCAGCCCCGGACTAGCGGGAGTTTTCGACAATGAGCAGTTCTTC.